The 18 T cell receptor beta chains given below trace back to one sample, sequenced in a study of patients and donors after allogeneic stem cell transplantation. TCRdb reprocessed the RT-PCR reads via MiXCR and lists one record per CDR3 protein. The table has some 960,000 distinct CDR3 sequences, roughly 17% seen once. Sequenced input: blood, either unsorted or a sorted T cell fraction (not recorded which). The source is a human donor who was either an allogeneic HSCT recipient or a stem cell or donor lymphocyte infusion donor (not recorded which). It is not recorded whose cells these are; they may come from a transplant donor.

This clonotype was detected a few times. V is TRBV27 and J is TRBJ2-7; no clear D gene. The germline V gene has CDR1 MNHEY and CDR2 SMNVEV (reference sequence). The CDR3 length is 14 residues. With 2 bases removed from V and 6 bases from J, the gap between germline ends came to 14 bases. CDR3 loop: CASSLGSIYAEQYF. Written as DNA, the CDR3 is TGTGCCAGCAGTTTAGGCTCCATCTACGCCGAGCAGTACTTC.

In this sample, this clonotype turned up a few times. This rearrangement joins TRBV6-1 to TRBJ2-1, with TRBD2 matching 9 bases. Per germline, CDR1 MNHNS and CDR2 SASEGT. Trimming removed 5 bases from V and 6 bases from J; junction bases left unmatched: 11. The CDR3 spans 16 residues. CDR3 sequence: CASSRGSGGKGNEQFF. The DNA for the CDR3 is TGTGCCAGCAGTCGAGGAAGCGGGGGGAAAGGCAATGAGCAGTTCTTC.

This clonotype was seen only a few times. This chain connects TRBV7-2 to TRBJ1-1; perhaps TRBD1 as D (6 bases). The CDR3 length is 13 residues. Per germline, CDR1 SGHTA and CDR2 FQGNSA. Deletions cut 4 bases from V and 6 bases from J, with 12 bases between. The CDR3 loop is CASSSIRQAEAFF. CDR3 nucleotide sequence: TGTGCCAGCAGCTCGATACGACAGGCTGAAGCTTTCTTT. Drawing the rest from reference TRBV7-2 and TRBJ1-1, the complete variable domain is GAGVSQSPSNKVTEKGKDVELRCDPISGHTALYWYRQSLGQGLEFLIYFQGNSAPDKSGLPSDRFSAERTGGSVSTLTIQRTQQEDSAVYLCASSSIRQAEAFFGQGTRLTVV.

This clonotype was counted only a few times. The CDR3 protein is CSARGQTSYEQYF. CDR3 nucleotide sequence: TGCAGTGCTAGAGGTCAGACTTCCTACGAGCAGTACTTC. The chain links TRBV20-1 to TRBJ2-7; D gene uncertain. V shed 1 base and J shed 1 base, with 8 bases lying between them. Germline values: CDR1 DFQATT, CDR2 SNEGSKA (reference sequence). This CDR3 is 13 amino acids long.

This clonotype has only a few counts. The chain couples TRBV7-8 to TRBJ1-2; TRBD1 is a possible D gene (5 bases). This CDR3 is built from 14 residues. Trimming left V 11 bases short and J 5 bases short, with 21 bases between. Per germline, CDR1 SGHVS and CDR2 FQNEAQ. This CDR3 reads CAGGGGSSRYGYTF. In DNA form, the CDR3 reads TGTGCCGGTGGGGGAGGCTCGAGCCGGTATGGCTACACCTTC.

This clonotype has just a few counts. The chain combines TRBV7-9 with TRBJ1-2; possible D gene TRBD1, 6 bases. This CDR3 spans 17 amino acids. The V end lost 5 bases, the J end lost 3 bases, and 22 bases lay between the germline ends. Germline V gives CDR1 SEHNR, CDR2 FQNEAQ (reference sequence). The CDR3 DNA reads TGTGCCAGCAGCCCTAGGGGTAGGGGCAGGGGAGACTATGGCTACACCTTC. Its translation is CASSPRGRGRGDYGYTF.

This clonotype showed up just a few times. This rearrangement joins TRBV6-1 to TRBJ1-2, with a possible D match to TRBD1 (5 bases). Looked up from germline, CDR1 is MNHNS and CDR2 is SASEGT. This CDR3 is built from 15 residues. Deletions cut 5 bases from V and 8 bases from J, with 21 bases between. As DNA, the CDR3 is TGTGCCAGCAGTCCCCAATCCCCCCCAGGGCAAGGCTACACCTTC. Protein sequence: CASSPQSPPGQGYTF.

This chain joins TRBV7-2 and TRBJ1-1, with 7 nucleotides matching TRBD1. V shed 5 bases, J shed 4 bases, and the junction held 10 bases outside the gene matches. Germline V lookup: CDR1 SGHTA, CDR2 FQGNSA. The CDR3 spans 15 residues. This CDR3 is CASSPPPYRGTEAFF. DNA of the CDR3: TGTGCCAGCAGCCCACCACCTTACAGGGGCACTGAAGCTTTCTTT.

The V call is TRBV15, the J call TRBJ2-2; TRBD1 agrees at 7 bases. The CDR3 extends over 15 amino acids. Germline V gene data show CDR1 as LNHNV and CDR2 as YYDKDF (reference sequence). With V trimmed by 3 bases and J by 4 bases, 5 bases remained unmatched. In DNA, the CDR3 is TGTGCCACCAGCAGGACAGGGCAAATCACCGGGGAGCTGTTTTTT. Amino acid sequence: CATSRTGQITGELFF.

This clonotype was seen only a few times. This rearrangement joins TRBV27 to TRBJ1-5; the D gene is possibly TRBD1 (5 bases). V was pared by 4 bases and J by 5 bases, with 18 bases between. The CDR3 is 16 amino acids. Per the germline V gene, CDR1 is MNHEY and CDR2 is SMNVEV (reference sequence). The CDR3 DNA reads as TGTGCCAGCAGTTCCGGGACCTTGGGGCCCTATCAGCCCCAGCATTTT. Translated, it gives CASSSGTLGPYQPQHF.

The table lists this clonotype with a few counts. The chain combines TRBV3-1 with TRBJ2-7; 8 positions agree with TRBD1. From germline, CDR1 is LGHDT and CDR2 YNNKEL (reference sequence). Germline trimming cut 6 bases from V and 5 bases from J; bases unmatched to any gene: 15. The CDR3 runs 16 residues. DNA of the CDR3: TGTGCCAGCAGTCCCGTCCGGGACAGGTTAGGCCACGAGCAGTACTTC. It yields the protein CASSPVRDRLGHEQYF.

The chain uses TRBV7-8 and TRBJ1-1; weak D call: TRBD1 (5 bases). The germline CDR1 and CDR2 sequences are SGHVS and FQNEAQ. The CDR3 has 13 residues. Trimming removed 1 base from V and 6 bases from J, with 9 bases in between. CDR3 sequence reads: CASSLDWGAEAFF. For the CDR3, the DNA is TGTGCCAGCAGCTTAGATTGGGGGGCTGAAGCTTTCTTT.

This clonotype was recorded a few times. The CDR3 is CASAPVATLWWEQYF. The DNA of the CDR3 is TGTGCCAGTGCCCCGGTGGCTACCCTGTGGTGGGAGCAGTACTTC. The chain joins TRBV27 to TRBJ2-7; no definite D call. The germline gives CDR1 MNHEY, CDR2 SMNVEV (reference sequence). Trimming removed 9 bases from V and 7 bases from J, with 25 bases in between. This CDR3 region has 15 residues.

This rearrangement joins TRBV7-8 to TRBJ2-7, with 10 positions matching TRBD1. Germline CDR1 is SGHVS and CDR2 is FQNEAQ. V was clipped by 6 bases and J by 3 bases; unmatched bases: 5. The length of the CDR3 is 14 residues. CDR3 region: CASRRQGAGYEQYF. CDR3 nucleotide sequence: TGTGCCAGCAGACGACAGGGGGCTGGCTACGAGCAGTACTTC.

The V gene is TRBV6-1, the J gene TRBJ1-1; 7 bases map to TRBD1. The germline V gene has CDR1 MNHNS and CDR2 SASEGT. J lost 7 bases, V lost 7 bases, and 9 bases had no gene match. The CDR3 spans 13 residues. The CDR3 loop is CASTKTGWDEAFF. The CDR3 DNA reads as TGTGCCAGCACTAAGACAGGGTGGGATGAAGCTTTCTTT.

There are many counts of this clonotype. The chain employs TRBV28 and TRBJ2-1; 15 bases match TRBD2. Germline V gene sequence: CDR1 MDHEN, CDR2 SYDVKM. Trimming cost V 6 bases and J 0 bases; bases outside gene matches: 6. The CDR3 sequence is 18 residues long. The CDR3 loop is CASSSGLAGGVSYNEQFF. The CDR3 bases are TGTGCCAGCAGCTCGGGACTAGCGGGAGGTGTCTCCTACAATGAGCAGTTCTTC.

At least ten counts were recorded for this clonotype. The chain links TRBV20-1 to TRBJ2-7; no reliable D call. V was pared by 5 bases and J by 4 bases, with 6 bases between. Per the germline V gene, CDR1 is DFQATT and CDR2 is SNEGSKA (reference sequence). The CDR3 loop spans 10 amino acids. The chain's CDR3 is CSAGPYEQYF. The CDR3 DNA reads as TGCAGTGCTGGACCGTACGAGCAGTACTTC.

The J gene is TRBJ1-5, the V gene TRBV7-2, with 7 bases matching TRBD1. Germline CDR1 reads SGHTA; CDR2 reads FQGNSA. Trimming took 4 bases from V and 0 from J; bases not matched to a gene: 9. This CDR3 has 17 amino acids. The CDR3 region is CASSSSQGPYSNQPQHF. As DNA, the CDR3 is TGTGCCAGCAGCTCCTCACAGGGGCCGTATAGCAATCAGCCCCAGCATTTT.